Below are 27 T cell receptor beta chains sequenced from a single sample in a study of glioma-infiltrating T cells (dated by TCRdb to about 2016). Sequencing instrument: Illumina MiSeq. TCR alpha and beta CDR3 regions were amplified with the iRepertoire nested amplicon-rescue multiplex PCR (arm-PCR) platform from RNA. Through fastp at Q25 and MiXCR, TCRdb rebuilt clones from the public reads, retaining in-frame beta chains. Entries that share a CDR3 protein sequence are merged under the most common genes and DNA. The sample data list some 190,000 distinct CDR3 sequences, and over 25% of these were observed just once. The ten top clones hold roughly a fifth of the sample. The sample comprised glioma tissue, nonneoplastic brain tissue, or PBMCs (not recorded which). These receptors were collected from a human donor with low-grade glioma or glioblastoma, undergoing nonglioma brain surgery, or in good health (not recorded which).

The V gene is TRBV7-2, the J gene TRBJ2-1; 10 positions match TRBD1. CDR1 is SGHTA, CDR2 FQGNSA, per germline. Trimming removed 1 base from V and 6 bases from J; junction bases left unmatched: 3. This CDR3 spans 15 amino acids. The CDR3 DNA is TGTGCCAGCAGCTTAGGCGGGACAGGGGTCAATGAGCAGTTCTTC. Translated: CASSLGGTGVNEQFF.

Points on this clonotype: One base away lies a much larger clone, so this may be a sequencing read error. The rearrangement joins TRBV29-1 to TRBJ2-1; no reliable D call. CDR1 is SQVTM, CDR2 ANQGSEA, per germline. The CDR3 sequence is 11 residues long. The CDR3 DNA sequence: TGCAGCGTTGAAACCTACAATAAGCAGTTCTTC. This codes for CSVETYNKQFF.

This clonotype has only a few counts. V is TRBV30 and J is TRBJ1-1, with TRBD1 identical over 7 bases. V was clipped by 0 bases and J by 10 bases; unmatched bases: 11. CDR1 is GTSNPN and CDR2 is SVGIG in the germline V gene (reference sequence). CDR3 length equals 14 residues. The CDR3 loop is CAWSVQDRTTGAFF. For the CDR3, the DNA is TGTGCCTGGAGTGTACAGGACAGGACAACGGGAGCTTTCTTT.

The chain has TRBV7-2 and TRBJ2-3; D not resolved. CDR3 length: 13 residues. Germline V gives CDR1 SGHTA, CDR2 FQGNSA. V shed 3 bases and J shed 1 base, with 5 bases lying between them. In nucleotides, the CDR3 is TGTGCCAGCAGCTTCCCAGGCACAGATACGCAGTATTTT. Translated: CASSFPGTDTQYF.

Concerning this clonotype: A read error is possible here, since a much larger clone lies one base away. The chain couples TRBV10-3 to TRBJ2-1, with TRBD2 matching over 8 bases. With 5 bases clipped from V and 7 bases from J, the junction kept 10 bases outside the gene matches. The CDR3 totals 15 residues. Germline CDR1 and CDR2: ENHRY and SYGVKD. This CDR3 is CAISRGGIAGNEQFF. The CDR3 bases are TGTGCCATCAGTCGGGGAGGAATAGCGGGGAATGAGCAGTTCTTC.

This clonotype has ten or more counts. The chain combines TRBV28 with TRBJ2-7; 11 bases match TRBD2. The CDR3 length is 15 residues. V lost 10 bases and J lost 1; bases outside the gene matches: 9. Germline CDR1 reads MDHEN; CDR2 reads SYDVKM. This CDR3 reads CAIQGTSGDSYEQYF. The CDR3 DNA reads TGTGCCATCCAGGGGACTAGCGGAGATTCCTACGAGCAGTACTTC.

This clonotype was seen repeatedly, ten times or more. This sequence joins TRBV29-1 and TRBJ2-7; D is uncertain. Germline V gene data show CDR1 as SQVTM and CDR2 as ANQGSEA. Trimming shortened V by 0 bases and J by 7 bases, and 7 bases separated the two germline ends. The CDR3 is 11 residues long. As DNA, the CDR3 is TGCAGCGTTGAAGATCTGAAAGAGCAGTACTTC. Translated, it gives CSVEDLKEQYF.

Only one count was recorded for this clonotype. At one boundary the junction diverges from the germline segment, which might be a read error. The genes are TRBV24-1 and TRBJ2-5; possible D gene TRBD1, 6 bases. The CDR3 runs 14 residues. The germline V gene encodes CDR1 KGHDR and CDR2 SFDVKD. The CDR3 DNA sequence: TGTGCAACCAGTGATCGGACAGCACAAGAGACCGAGTACTTC. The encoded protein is CATSDRTAQETEYF.

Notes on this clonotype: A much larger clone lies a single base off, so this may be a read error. Here the CDR3 DNA reads TGTGCCAGCAGTTTCTGGACTAGCGTTGACACCGGGGAGCTGTTTTTT. This translates into CASSFWTSVDTGELFF. The rearrangement uses TRBV7-2 and TRBJ2-2; TRBD2 aligns across 9 bases. Germline V gene data show CDR1 as SGHTA and CDR2 as FQGNSA. V lost 6 bases to trimming and J lost 3 bases; unmatched junction nucleotides: 8. The CDR3 spans 16 residues.

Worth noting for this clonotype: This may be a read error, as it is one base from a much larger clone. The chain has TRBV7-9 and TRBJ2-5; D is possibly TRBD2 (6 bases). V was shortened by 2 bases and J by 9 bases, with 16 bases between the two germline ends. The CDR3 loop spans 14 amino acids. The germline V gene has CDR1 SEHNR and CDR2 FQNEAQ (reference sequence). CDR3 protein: CASSLSGRREAQYF. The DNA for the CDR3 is TGTGCCAGCAGCTTATCTGGTAGGAGGGAGGCCCAGTACTTC.

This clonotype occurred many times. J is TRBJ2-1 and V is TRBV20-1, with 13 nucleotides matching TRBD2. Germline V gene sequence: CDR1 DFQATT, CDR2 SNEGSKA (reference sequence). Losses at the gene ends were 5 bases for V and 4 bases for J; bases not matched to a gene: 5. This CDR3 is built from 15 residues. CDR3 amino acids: CSAYLGLAGYNEQFF. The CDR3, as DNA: TGCAGTGCTTACTTGGGACTAGCGGGGTACAATGAGCAGTTCTTC.

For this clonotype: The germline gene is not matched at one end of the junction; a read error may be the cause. The CDR3 loop reads CASRQVGAAVAPFF. The CDR3, as DNA: TGTGCCAGCAGACAAGTCGGGGCTGCGGTAGCTCCGTTCTTC. The genes are TRBV4-2 and TRBJ2-1; D assignment may be TRBD1 or TRBD2 (5 bases each). The germline V gene has CDR1 LGHNA and CDR2 YNFKEQ. The CDR3 is made up of 14 amino acids.

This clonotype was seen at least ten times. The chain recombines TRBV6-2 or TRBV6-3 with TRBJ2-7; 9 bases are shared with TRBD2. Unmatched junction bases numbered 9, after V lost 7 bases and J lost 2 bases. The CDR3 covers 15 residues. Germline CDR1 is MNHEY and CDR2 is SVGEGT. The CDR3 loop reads CASTTGTSRTYEQYF. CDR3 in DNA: TGTGCCAGCACCACCGGGACTAGCCGAACCTACGAGCAGTACTTC.

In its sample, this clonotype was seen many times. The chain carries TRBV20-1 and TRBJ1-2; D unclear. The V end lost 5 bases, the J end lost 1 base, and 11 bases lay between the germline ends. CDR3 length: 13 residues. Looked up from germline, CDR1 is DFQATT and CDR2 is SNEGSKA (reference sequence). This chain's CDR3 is CSAGGSGNYGYTF. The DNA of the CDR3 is TGCAGTGCTGGAGGGTCCGGTAACTATGGCTACACCTTC.

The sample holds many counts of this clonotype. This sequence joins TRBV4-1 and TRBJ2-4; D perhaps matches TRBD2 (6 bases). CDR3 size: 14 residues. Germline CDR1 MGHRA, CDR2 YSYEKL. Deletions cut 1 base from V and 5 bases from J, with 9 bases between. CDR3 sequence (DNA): TGCGCCAGCAGCCAAGTTACGGGGGAAAACATTCAGTACTTC. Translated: CASSQVTGENIQYF.

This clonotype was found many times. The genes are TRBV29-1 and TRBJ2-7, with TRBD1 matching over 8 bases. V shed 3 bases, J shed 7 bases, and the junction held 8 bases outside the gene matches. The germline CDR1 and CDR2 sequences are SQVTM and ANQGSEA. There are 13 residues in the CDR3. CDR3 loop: CSVEHRGSDEQYF. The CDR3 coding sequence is TGCAGCGTTGAGCACAGGGGGTCGGATGAGCAGTACTTC.

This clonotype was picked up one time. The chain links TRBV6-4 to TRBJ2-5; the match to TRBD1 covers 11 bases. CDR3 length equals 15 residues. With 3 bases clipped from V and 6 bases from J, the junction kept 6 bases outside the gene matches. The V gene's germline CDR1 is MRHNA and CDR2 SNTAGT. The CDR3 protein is CASSEAGTGGQTQYF. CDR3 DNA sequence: TGTGCCAGCAGTGAAGCGGGGACAGGGGGACAGACCCAGTACTTC.

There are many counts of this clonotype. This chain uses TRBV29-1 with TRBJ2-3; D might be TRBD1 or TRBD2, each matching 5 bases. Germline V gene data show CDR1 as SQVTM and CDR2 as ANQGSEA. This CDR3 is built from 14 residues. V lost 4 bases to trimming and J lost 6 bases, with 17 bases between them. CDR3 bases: TGCAGCGTTGTAGTGCAGGGACGGTCCGATACGCAGTATTTT. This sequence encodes CSVVVQGRSDTQYF.

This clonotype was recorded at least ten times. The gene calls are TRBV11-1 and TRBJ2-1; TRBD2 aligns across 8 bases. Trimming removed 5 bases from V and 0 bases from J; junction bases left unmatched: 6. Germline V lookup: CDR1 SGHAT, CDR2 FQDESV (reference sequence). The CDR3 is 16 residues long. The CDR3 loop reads CASSPRAGGSYNEQFF. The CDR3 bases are TGTGCCAGCAGCCCACGGGCGGGAGGCTCCTACAATGAGCAGTTCTTC.

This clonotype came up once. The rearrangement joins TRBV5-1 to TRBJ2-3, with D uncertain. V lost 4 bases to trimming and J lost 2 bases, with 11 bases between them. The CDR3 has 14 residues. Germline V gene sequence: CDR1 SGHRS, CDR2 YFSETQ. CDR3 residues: CASSPILATDTQYF. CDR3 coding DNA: TGCGCCAGCAGCCCTATATTGGCCACAGATACGCAGTATTTT.

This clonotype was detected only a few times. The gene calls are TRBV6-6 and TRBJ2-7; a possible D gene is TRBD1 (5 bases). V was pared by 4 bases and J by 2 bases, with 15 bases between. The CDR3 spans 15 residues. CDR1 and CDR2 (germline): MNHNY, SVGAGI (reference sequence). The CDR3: CASSSAEVRAYEQYF. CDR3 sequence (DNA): TGTGCCAGCAGTTCCGCCGAGGTCAGGGCCTACGAGCAGTACTTC.

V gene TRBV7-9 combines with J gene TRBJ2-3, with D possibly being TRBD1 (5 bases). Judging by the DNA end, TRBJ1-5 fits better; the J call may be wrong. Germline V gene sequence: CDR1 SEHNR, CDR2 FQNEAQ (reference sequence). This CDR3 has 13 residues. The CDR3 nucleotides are TGTGCCAGCAAGATCGGACAATCTGATACGCAGCATTTT. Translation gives CASKIGQSDTQHF.

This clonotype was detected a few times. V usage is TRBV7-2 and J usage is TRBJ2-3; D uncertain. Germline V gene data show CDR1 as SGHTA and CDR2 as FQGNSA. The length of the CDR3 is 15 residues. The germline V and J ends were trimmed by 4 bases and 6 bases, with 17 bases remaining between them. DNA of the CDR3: TGTGCCAGCAGCTCGGACGCTGACCTTTGGGATACGCAGTATTTT. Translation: CASSSDADLWDTQYF.

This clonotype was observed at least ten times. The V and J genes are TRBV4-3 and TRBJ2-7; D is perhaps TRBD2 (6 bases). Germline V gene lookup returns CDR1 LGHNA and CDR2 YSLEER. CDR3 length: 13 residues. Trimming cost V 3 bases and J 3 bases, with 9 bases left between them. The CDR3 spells CASSHGGRYEQYF. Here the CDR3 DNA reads TGCGCCAGCAGCCACGGGGGTCGCTACGAGCAGTACTTC.

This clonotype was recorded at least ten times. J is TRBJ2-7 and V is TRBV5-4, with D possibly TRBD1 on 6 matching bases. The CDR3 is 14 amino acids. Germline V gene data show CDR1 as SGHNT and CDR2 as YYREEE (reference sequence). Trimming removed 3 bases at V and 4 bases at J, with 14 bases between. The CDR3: CASSSDRGYYEQYF. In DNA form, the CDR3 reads TGTGCCAGCAGCTCGGACAGAGGGTATTACGAGCAGTACTTC.

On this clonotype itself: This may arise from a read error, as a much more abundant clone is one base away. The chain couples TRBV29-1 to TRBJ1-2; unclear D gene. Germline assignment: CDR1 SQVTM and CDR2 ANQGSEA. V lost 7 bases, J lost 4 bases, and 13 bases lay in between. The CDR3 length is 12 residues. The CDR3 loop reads CSGDTESYGYTF. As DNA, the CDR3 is TGCAGCGGCGACACGGAGAGCTATGGCTACACCTTC.

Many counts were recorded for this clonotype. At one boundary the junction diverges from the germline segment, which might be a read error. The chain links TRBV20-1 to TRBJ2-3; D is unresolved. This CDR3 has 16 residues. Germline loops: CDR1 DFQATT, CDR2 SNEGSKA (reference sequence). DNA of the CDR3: TGCAGTGCTAGAGATTCTAGATCGGGCCACCCAGATGCGCAGTATTTT. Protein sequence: CSARDSRSGHPDAQYF.